The sample holds a few counts of the clone carrying this T cell receptor (beta chain). Its target is unknown. A read error may be the cause here, since a much bigger clone is one base away. The source of the sample is a study of blood T cells in healthy people across ages. Notes on the study in general: Higher diversity and more naive CD4+ cells were features of long-lived donors, compared to aged donors.

Germline CDR1 reads KGHDR; CDR2 reads SFDVKD. This CDR3 has 16 amino acids. With V trimmed by 5 bases and J by 5 bases, 9 bases remained unmatched. Drawn from each donor were ten milliliters of peripheral blood. The use of a sample-barcoded 5' primer and a J-beta primer mix characterized a second PCR of about 7 to 12 cycles. Unique molecular identifiers of 12 random nucleotides labeled each cDNA. TCRdb recomputed calls from the 5' RACE reads with MiXCR, one row per CDR3 protein. The data show just under 750,000 distinct CDR3 sequences, with 22% seen just once and roughly a fifth held by the top ten. The sequence was collected from a man between 65 and 80 years old in good health. The chain is built from TRBV24-1 and TRBJ2-3; 10 bases line up with TRBD2. The source material was blood. The CDR3 bases are TGTGCCACCAGTGGCCCTGGACTAGCGGCGGAAGATACGCAGTATTTT. As protein: CATSGPGLAAEDTQYF.